Listed below are T cell receptor beta chains from one sample, sequenced in a study of blood T cell repertoires in COVID-19. Sequencing used immunoSEQ multiplex PCR; TCRdb keeps in-frame clones, though not all of them. This sample has 250,000 to 300,000 clones; 88% occur once, and the top ten carry around 1%. The sequenced material came from PBMCs or T cells enriched from blood (not recorded which). These receptor sequences come from a woman aged 25 to 45 who had recovered from COVID-19. Both conserved end residues are part of each CDR3. D genes are given only for firm matches. Rows may omit the clone size; those that give it use once, few, many or a size class.

>TRBV28|.|TRBJ1-2|.
TGTGCCAGCACCCTCGAGGGTACCCATGGCTACACCTTC
CASTLEGTHGYTF
>TRBV19|.|TRBJ1-3|.
TGTGCCAGTAGACCAGACAGACTAGGAGGAAACACCATATATTTT
CASRPDRLGGNTIYF
>TRBV4-1|.|TRBJ1-6|.
TGCGCCAGCAGCCAAGATGTTCAGGGTCCAAATTCACCCCTCCACTTT
CASSQDVQGPNSPLHF
>TRBV5-1|.|TRBJ2-7|.
TGCGCCAGCAGCGTAGGAGCCTCTTGGCGGGACGGCTCCTACGAGCAGTACTTC
CASSVGASWRDGSYEQYF
>TRBV10-3|.|TRBJ1-5|once
TGTGCCATCAGTCAGACAACAGGGAGTTCTCAGCCCCAGCATTTT
CAISQTTGSSQPQHF
>TRBV7-9|.|TRBJ1-2|.
TGTGCCAGCAGCTTAGATCGAGGGTTTCTATGGGGCTACACCTTC
CASSLDRGFLWGYTF
>TRBV18|TRBD1|TRBJ1-3|.
TGTGCCAGCTCATCCAGTAGCCCGACAGGGATAAACACCATATATTTT
CASSSSSPTGINTIYF
>TRBV28|TRBD2|TRBJ2-7|.
TGTGCCAGCAGAAACCCGGGGACTAGCGGGAAGTACCACGAGCAGTACTTC
CASRNPGTSGKYHEQYF
>TRBV5-1|.|TRBJ2-1|once
TGCGCCAGCAGCAAAAACAGAGGAGCGGGCGATGAGCAGTTCTTC
CASSKNRGAGDEQFF
>TRBV2|TRBD1|TRBJ2-3|.
TGTGCCAGTACGTACCGGGACAGGGGGTTCACAGATACGCAGTATTTT
CASTYRDRGFTDTQYF
>TRBV9|.|TRBJ2-3|.
TGTGCCAGCAGCGTGGGGACACCCAGCACAGATACGCAGTATTTT
CASSVGTPSTDTQYF
>TRBV5-4|TRBD1|TRBJ2-3|.
TGTGCCAGCACCCAGGGGGGCACAGATACGCAGTATTTT
CASTQGGTDTQYF
>TRBV25-1|TRBD1|TRBJ2-7|.
TGTGCCAGCAGTGACACCCCGGGGACAGGGTCGGGTTACGAGCAGTACTTC
CASSDTPGTGSGYEQYF
>TRBV7-9|TRBD1|TRBJ2-3|.
TGTGCCTCCAAGGGACAGATTAGCACAGATACGCAGTATTTT
CASKGQISTDTQYF
>TRBV6-5|TRBD1|TRBJ2-7|.
TGTGCCAGCAGTAGGACAGGGGGGGGTCCCTACGAGCAGTACTTC
CASSRTGGGPYEQYF
>TRBV19|.|TRBJ2-5|.
TGTGCCAGTAGTATGGGTGGCAGCGGAGAGACCCAGTACTTC
CASSMGGSGETQYF
>TRBV7-6|TRBD1|TRBJ1-1|.
TGTGCCAGCAGCTTAGTCGCGGGACAGGGGGACACTGAAGCTTTCTTT
CASSLVAGQGDTEAFF
>TRBV4-1|.|TRBJ1-5|.
TGCGCCAGCAGCCAAAGCGGAACAGGGAGTCAGCCCCAGCATTTT
CASSQSGTGSQPQHF
>TRBV4-1|TRBD2|TRBJ2-7|.
TGCGCCAGCAGCCCGGGGGGACGGAGCTACGAGCAGTACTTC
CASSPGGRSYEQYF
>TRBV19|TRBD1|TRBJ1-2|.
TGTGCCAGCCGGGACAGACTCTATGGCTACACCTTC
CASRDRLYGYTF
>TRBV14|.|TRBJ1-2|once
TGTGCCAGCAGCCAAGAGTGGAGGGGTTTGGAGGATAACTATGGCTACACCTTC
CASSQEWRGLEDNYGYTF
>TRBV9|.|TRBJ2-7|.
TGTGCCAGCAGCTCCAGCCAGGGGCGTGATGGGTACGAGCAGTACTTC
CASSSSQGRDGYEQYF
>TRBV30|TRBD2|TRBJ2-3|.
TGTGCCTGGAGTGCTAGCGGGGGGGCGGGAGATACGCAGTATTTT
CAWSASGGAGDTQYF
>TRBV24-1|TRBD2|TRBJ2-1|.
TGTGCCACCAGTGAAAATGGACTAGCGAAGTTCTTC
CATSENGLAKFF
>TRBV28|TRBD1|TRBJ1-6|.
TGTGCCGGCGGTAGACGGGACAGGCTAAATTCACCCCTCCACTTT
CAGGRRDRLNSPLHF
>TRBV28|.|TRBJ2-1|.
TGTGCCAGCAAGGCCGCTGGGTGGGGCGGGGACTTCAATGAGCAGTTCTTC
CASKAAGWGGDFNEQFF
>TRBV9|TRBD2|TRBJ2-1|.
TGTGCCAGCAGCGTAGACGGGACTAGAACCGGTGAGCAGTTCTTC
CASSVDGTRTGEQFF
>TRBV6-1|TRBD1|TRBJ2-7|.
TGTGCCAGCAGTGAATGGGCAGGGGGAGTCTACGAGCAGTACTTC
CASSEWAGGVYEQYF